This TCR beta chain stems from a study of blood T cell repertoires in COVID-19 (dated by TCRdb to 2020 to 2022). Broadly, across the study: ImmuneRACE Cohort 3 recovered participants were defined by two consecutive negative NP/OP PCR tests, healthcare professional clearance, or symptom resolution. Where available, HLA class I and class II types were obtained from metadata supplied by the sample provider rather than from assay-based typing. The repertoires were released in a freely available public database intended as a resource for research on the immune response to SARS-CoV-2. Nearly every sample came with metadata listing a de-identified subject ID, COVID-19 status, age in years and sex. The dataset comprised deeply sampled blood TCRbeta repertoires from subjects exposed to, actively infected with, or recovered from COVID-19. Samples came from the ongoing ImmuneRACE study (first 160 participants) plus 1,254 subjects from 6 global collaborators. The prospective study material was composed of cDNA or gDNA derived from T cells, B-cell-depleted T cells, or PBMCs. Samples from collaborators originated in the United States, Italy and Spain and spanned both the acute and convalescent phases of COVID-19.

With regard to this clone: Its specific antigen is unknown. No base quality information exists; no much larger clone differs at one position.

Participants in the prospective study were aged roughly 18 to 95 years, lived in some 24 United States geographic areas, and enrolled through a virtual design. Cohort assignment in the prospective study relied on participant-reported clinical history from a screening survey and a study questionnaire. Mobile phlebotomists in the prospective study collected whole blood, serum and a nasopharyngeal or oropharyngeal swab from every participant. Additional blood draws and questionnaires over an approximately two-month period could optionally be provided by prospective study participants. Prospective study blood samples were shipped either frozen or at room temperature before DNA extraction. TCRbeta CDR3 regions were amplified from genomic DNA using the immunoSEQ Assay, a bias-controlled multiplex PCR. From the authors' description of their analysis: Nucleated cell counts per sample were estimated from amplification of reference gene primers within the assay. To quantify the absolute abundance of each unique TCRbeta CDR3 rearrangement, sequence reads were collapsed and filtered. For each sample, productive Simpson clonality was calculated as the square root of Simpson's diversity index across productive rearrangements. TCRdb retrieved this table from immuneACCESS and kept in-frame rearrangements only. Not all clones are present; in checked studies, unresolved V genes account for under half, and no reason is known for the remainder. V and J calls plus clone size are reproduced from that table; the DNA served to infer D and trimming. For this sample the table gives approximately 240,000 clones, of which about 90% were detected only once. Approximately 3.1% of the sample is taken by the ten largest.

Results and caveats for the whole study, not just this receptor: Clinical and demographic metadata were provided uncurated, with the amount varying by source and participant.

Sequences KGHSH (CDR1) and LQKENI (CDR2) are obtained from the germline V gene. V is reduced by 1 base and J by 7 bases, leaving a spacing of 11 bases between them. The CDR3 contains 15 residues, cysteine and phenylalanine counted. Only the CDR3 region is kept as DNA, spanning 45 bases read in frame from base 1. The sample consisted of PBMCs or T cells enriched from blood (not recorded which). This sequence originates from a woman aged 45 to 65 in a cohort exposed to, infected with or recovered from COVID-19 (not recorded which). Rearrangement joined TRBV18 to TRBJ1-6; no D gene call is confident. CDR3 region: CASSPRGILNSPLHF. The DNA sequence is TGTGCCAGCTCACCACGCGGGATCTTGAATTCACCCCTCCACTTT.